This T cell receptor (beta chain) was retrieved from a study of T-cell memory formation after mild COVID-19. About the research overall: TCR clusters largely stayed donor specific.

MiXCR, run by TCRdb on the 5' RACE reads, gives a single entry per CDR3 protein. The sample gives approximately 150,000 distinct CDR3 sequences, 6% to 6.5% of which show up once; around 2% is in the top ten. This clonotype was seen a few times. Its antigen is still unknown. Study results and limitations: Mainly CM and EM harbored the contracting CD4+ clones; mainly EMRA harbored the CD8+ ones. While clones contracting from day 15 to 85 were balanced between CD4 and CD8, later expanders leaned CD4+. Researchers could not confirm that second-wave clones peaking on day 37 targeted SARS-CoV-2.

Germline CDR1 reads SQVTM; CDR2 reads ANQGSEA. The CDR3 extends over 14 amino acids. V gave up 6 bases and J gave up 3 bases; unmatched junction bases: 8. The sequencing input was PBMCs or a T cell subset sorted from them (not recorded which). The receptor was derived from an adult woman who had mild COVID-19 (a few samples of this study predate the infection). Cell type and time point are not known. The J gene is TRBJ2-1, the V gene TRBV29-1; the match to TRBD1 covers 7 bases. The CDR3 loop reads CSVQFRDSYNEQFF. The CDR3 DNA reads TGCAGCGTCCAATTCCGGGACAGCTACAATGAGCAGTTCTTC.